This T cell receptor beta chain was retrieved from a study of blood T cell repertoires in COVID-19 (dated by TCRdb to 2020 to 2021). Regarding the research as a whole: Samples covering the acute and convalescent phases of COVID-19 were provided by collaborators in the United States, Italy and Spain. The prospective study material was composed of cDNA or gDNA derived from T cells, B-cell-depleted T cells, or PBMCs. The samples were drawn from two sources: the first 160 participants of the ongoing ImmuneRACE study, and 1,254 subjects contributed by 6 global collaborators. A freely available public database, intended as a resource for researchers studying the immune response to SARS-CoV-2, is where the repertoires were released. HLA class I and class II types, where available, came from metadata supplied by the sample provider rather than from assay-based typing. Subjects who had been exposed to COVID-19, were actively infected with it, or had recovered from it provided the deeply sampled blood TCRbeta repertoires that made up the dataset. Nearly every sample came with metadata listing a de-identified subject ID, COVID-19 status, age in years and sex. Findings and caveats that apply to the study as a whole: The quantity of clinical and demographic metadata differed by source and by participant and was supplied without curation.

For this clone: The clone's antigen remains unknown. Base qualities are not recorded, but no much larger clone differs from it by a single base.

One collaborating source in Seattle enrolled patients while the patients were actively infected and followed the patients over time throughout the course of disease. Each collaborating institution followed its own protocols to collect whole blood in K2EDTA tubes. For TCRbeta analysis, collaborators shipped samples as frozen whole blood, isolated PBMCs, or DNA extracted from either of those sample types. TCRbeta CDR3 regions were amplified from genomic DNA using the immunoSEQ Assay, a bias-controlled multiplex PCR. Per the authors' processing: The number of nucleated cells in each sample was estimated from the amplification of reference gene primers within the assay. To quantify the absolute abundance of each unique TCRbeta CDR3 rearrangement, sequence reads were collapsed and filtered. Productive Simpson clonality was computed per sample as the square root of Simpson's diversity index over productive rearrangements. TCRdb took over this immuneACCESS table, retaining in-frame rearrangements with V and J assigned. Such tables are incomplete; in checked studies, under half of the missing clones stem from an unresolved V gene, and the remainder is unexplained. V, J and clone size are those of that table, while D and trimming were read from the DNA. Counted in this sample were 200,000 to 250,000 clones; over 75% of them appeared once. The ten largest clonotypes hold around 2.5% of the sample.

The cysteine opens and the phenylalanine closes a CDR3 of 14 amino acids. CDR3 DNA is the only sequence kept; it has 42 bases, read in frame from the first base. From a lookup of the germline V gene (reference sequence), CDR1 and CDR2 are SGHNT and YYREEE. V loses 0 bases at its end and J loses 5 bases; junction bases beyond the gene matches: 4. The receptor was isolated from a woman in her seventies with COVID-19, enrolled during active disease. The V and J segments used are TRBV5-4 and TRBJ2-7; TRBD1 fits 8 bases in the junction. Sequencing was carried out using peripheral blood. CDR3 loop: CASSLVGQGNEQYF. The DNA reads TGTGCCAGCAGCTTGGTCGGACAGGGTAACGAGCAGTACTTC.